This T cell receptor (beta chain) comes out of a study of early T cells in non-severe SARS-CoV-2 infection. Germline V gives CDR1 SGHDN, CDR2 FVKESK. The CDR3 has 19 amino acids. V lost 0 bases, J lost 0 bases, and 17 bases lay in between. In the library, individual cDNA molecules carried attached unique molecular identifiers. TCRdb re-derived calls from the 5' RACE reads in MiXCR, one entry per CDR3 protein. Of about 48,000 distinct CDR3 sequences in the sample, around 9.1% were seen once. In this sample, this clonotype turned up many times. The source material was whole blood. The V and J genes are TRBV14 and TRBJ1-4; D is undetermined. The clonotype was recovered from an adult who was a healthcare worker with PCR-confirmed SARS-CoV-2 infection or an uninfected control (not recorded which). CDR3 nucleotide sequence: TGTGCCAGCAGCCAAGAGGTTGGGGAATTCACCACAACTAATGAAAAACTGTTTTTT. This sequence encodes CASSQEVGEFTTTNEKLFF.